The 6 T cell receptor beta chains given below trace back to one sample, sequenced in a study of OX40 agonist ivuxolimab in advanced cancers. Receptors were amplified or captured by the immunoSEQ multiplex PCR assay. The immuneACCESS repertoire file appears here via TCRdb, limited to in-frame rearrangements. These files lack a portion of the clones; in checked studies, under half of the deficit traces to unresolved V genes, and the cause of the others is not known. Here the sample has approximately 44,000 clones; over 70% occur a single time. Jointly, the top ten make up 10% of the sample. This sample comprised CD4+ or CD8+ T cells sorted from blood, obtained in a trial of the OX40 agonist ivuxolimab. These receptors all come from an adult with an advanced solid tumor such as melanoma, head and neck, liver or kidney cancer.

J is TRBJ2-3 and V is TRBV14; TRBD2 matches at 13 bases. The CDR3 totals 15 residues. CDR1 is SGHDN and CDR2 is FVKESK in the germline V gene. Losses at the gene ends were 8 bases for V and 5 bases for J; bases not matched to a gene: 7. The CDR3 sequence: CASGTSGALRDTQYF. CDR3 sequence (DNA): TGTGCCAGCGGGACTAGCGGGGCTTTAAGAGATACGCAGTATTTT.

This clone was seen a few times. The rearrangement joins TRBV4-1 to TRBJ2-1, with D perhaps matching TRBD1 (6 bases). In germline, CDR1 is MGHRA, CDR2 YSYEKL. The CDR3 consists of 14 residues. V gave up 0 bases and J gave up 6 bases, with 9 bases separating them. CDR3 sequence reads: CASSQEQGPNEQFF. The CDR3, as DNA: TGCGCCAGCAGCCAAGAGCAGGGGCCCAATGAGCAGTTCTTC.

This clone was seen only once. This sequence joins TRBV5-1 and TRBJ2-5; a weak D match, TRBD2 (5 bases). V was cut by 0 bases and J by 4 bases, with 13 bases left in between. Looked up from germline, CDR1 is SGHRS and CDR2 is YFSETQ. This CDR3 spans 15 amino acids. This CDR3 is CASSLDGLASETQYF. DNA of the CDR3: TGCGCCAGCAGCTTGGATGGTCTAGCATCAGAGACCCAGTACTTC.

This clone was seen a few times. This sequence joins TRBV7-8 and TRBJ1-5; D might be TRBD1 (5 bases). The CDR3 has 15 amino acids. Germline lookup yields CDR1 SGHVS and CDR2 FQNEAQ. Trimming pared 1 base from V and 7 bases from J, leaving 14 bases between. In DNA form, the CDR3 reads TGTGCCAGCAGCTTAGTGGGGCAGGGAGAACAGCCCCAGCATTTT. Translated: CASSLVGQGEQPQHF.

J is TRBJ2-4 and V is TRBV2; D gene uncertain. This CDR3 comprises 13 residues. Germline loops: CDR1 SNHLY, CDR2 FYNNEI. The V and J ends lost 5 bases and 8 bases respectively, with 13 bases between them. Here the CDR3 DNA reads TGTGCCAGCAGTTCCGGTACGGGTGACATTCAGTACTTC. Translation gives CASSSGTGDIQYF.

Here the CDR3 DNA reads TGCGCCAGCAGCTTGGCGGACAGGGGAAATGAGCAGTTCTTC. It specifies CASSLADRGNEQFF. The rearrangement links TRBV5-1 to TRBJ2-1; 9 bases match TRBD1. Losses at the gene ends were 0 bases for V and 7 bases for J; bases not matched to a gene: 2. CDR3 length: 14 residues. Germline-derived CDR1 and CDR2 are SGHRS and YFSETQ.